A selection of T cell receptor beta chains follows, all from one sample in a study of shared clonotypes between healthy human individuals. Clones were sequenced by immunoSEQ multiplex PCR, and TCRdb holds only the in-frame ones, with some missing. Here the sample spans 490,000 or so clones, 79% being singletons. Sequencing used PBMCs. The receptor set was obtained from a woman aged 40 to 50 in good health. Some clones in this sample may be carry-over from other donors' samples. The CDR3 runs from the conserved cysteine through the conserved F or W. D genes are given only for firm matches. Clone size, where shown, is once, few, many, or a class for clones that have expanded.

d_call j_call clone_size v_call cdr3_nt cdr3_aa
. TRBJ1-2 . TRBV28 TGTGCCAGCAGTTTCGGGGGGAACTATGGCTACACCTTC CASSFGGNYGYTF
. TRBJ2-5 . TRBV18 TGTGCCAGCTCACCAGCTAGCGTCGAGACCCAGTACTTC CASSPASVETQYF
. TRBJ2-7 . TRBV11-2 TGTGCCAGCAGCTTAGAGACTCTGGGTCCGTACGAGCAGTACTTC CASSLETLGPYEQYF
. TRBJ2-7 . TRBV6-8 TGTGCCAGCAGTTACGGCGGGACAGAATCCTACGAGCAGTACTTC CASSYGGTESYEQYF
. TRBJ2-1 . TRBV6-5 TGTGCCAGCATGGGACTGAACAATGAGCAGTTCTTC CASMGLNNEQFF
TRBD2 TRBJ2-3 . TRBV5-1 TGCGCCAGCAGCTTGGGTCCTAGCGGGAGCACTACAGATACGCAGTATTTT CASSLGPSGSTTDTQYF
TRBD1 TRBJ1-1 . TRBV7-3 TGTGCCAGCAGCTTGGACAGGGGGAACCAAAAAGCTTTCTTT CASSLDRGNQKAFF
TRBD1 TRBJ1-2 few TRBV11-2 TGTGCCAGCAGCTTTTTTGGTTCGACAGGGTCTGGCTACACCTTC CASSFFGSTGSGYTF
. TRBJ1-1 few TRBV11-1 TGTGCCAGCAGCCCCGTAAACCCTGAAGCTTTCTTT CASSPVNPEAFF
. TRBJ1-2 . TRBV7-9 TGTGCCAGCACCACGGGGATCGGTGGCTACACCTTC CASTTGIGGYTF
. TRBJ2-5 few TRBV5-6 TGTGCCAGCAGCCCCGGCGGAGGTAGCGGAGAGACCCAGTACTTC CASSPGGGSGETQYF
TRBD2 TRBJ2-7 . TRBV4-2 TGTGCCAGCAGCTACGGGACTAGCGGGGACTACGAGCAGTACTTC CASSYGTSGDYEQYF
. TRBJ1-3 . TRBV7-2 TGTGCCAGCAGCTTAGTAGGAAGGGGTTTCTCTGGAAACACCATATATTTT CASSLVGRGFSGNTIYF
TRBD2 TRBJ2-3 . TRBV7-2 TGTGCCAGCAGCTTGACAAGCGGGGAGGATACGCAGTATTTT CASSLTSGEDTQYF
. TRBJ1-6 . TRBV6-5 TGTGCCAGCAGTTCTCAGGGATGGTCACCCCTCCACTTT CASSSQGWSPLHF
. TRBJ2-1 . TRBV15 TGTGCCACCAGCCGTAGATACAATGAGCAGTTCTTC CATSRRYNEQFF
TRBD2 TRBJ2-7 once TRBV19 TGTGCCAGTTCCGAGCAGGGTGGACTAGCGGCGACCTACGAGCAGTACTTC CASSEQGGLAATYEQYF
. TRBJ1-3 . TRBV30 TGTGCCTGGAGTGTCTTCAGTGGAAACACCATATATTTT CAWSVFSGNTIYF
TRBD1 TRBJ2-7 . TRBV2 TGTGCCAGCAGTTCCGGGACAGCCTACGAGCAGTACTTC CASSSGTAYEQYF
TRBD2 TRBJ2-1 . TRBV28 TGTGCCAGCAGTACTACTAGCGTCCTAAGCTCCTACAATGAGCAGTTCTTC CASSTTSVLSSYNEQFF
TRBD2 TRBJ2-1 . TRBV5-1 TGCGCCAGCAGCCCGGGACCTTCTAGCGGGAGGGGACGGGATGAGCAGTTCTTC CASSPGPSSGRGRDEQFF
TRBD1 TRBJ1-3 . TRBV5-1 TGCGCCAGCAGCGTTGCAGGACAGGGGGACACCATATATTTT CASSVAGQGDTIYF
TRBD2 TRBJ2-3 once TRBV2 TGTGCCAGCAGTGAAGTAGCGGGAGGGGCAGATACGCAGTATTTT CASSEVAGGADTQYF
. TRBJ2-7 . TRBV30 TGTGCCCACGGATGGAGGGCCAGTGGGGAGCAGTACTTC CAHGWRASGEQYF
. TRBJ2-2 . TRBV25-1 TGTGCCAGCTCATCAGGGGTCGGGGAGCTGTTTTTT CASSSGVGELFF